Listed here are 17 T cell receptor beta chains from one sample, sequenced in a study of T-cell memory formation after mild COVID-19. TCRdb processed the 5' RACE reads anew with MiXCR; each CDR3 protein has one entry. The sample has 300,000 to 350,000 distinct CDR3 sequences; approximately 14% are singletons. Sequencing was done on a sample of PBMCs or a T cell subset sorted from them (not recorded which). The receptors were sampled from a man aged 18 to 30 who had mild COVID-19 (a few samples of this study predate the infection). Cell type and time point are not known.

The CDR3 DNA reads TGCGCCAGCAGCTGGGACGGATCGAACTATGGCTACACCTTC. It encodes CASSWDGSNYGYTF. This chain uses TRBV5-1 with TRBJ1-2; possibly TRBD1 for D (5 bases). Germline V gene lookup returns CDR1 SGHRS and CDR2 YFSETQ. The CDR3 extends over 14 amino acids. The V and J ends lost 3 bases and 2 bases respectively, with 11 bases between them.

This rearrangement joins TRBV14 to TRBJ1-2; no reliable D call. V was trimmed by 4 bases and J by 8 bases, leaving 17 bases between them. The CDR3 totals 14 residues. CDR1 and CDR2 from the germline V gene are SGHDN and FVKESK. Here the CDR3 reads CASSPLSGGSGYTF. CDR3 DNA sequence: TGTGCCAGCAGCCCGCTTTCTGGAGGGTCGGGCTACACCTTC.

This clonotype occurred a few times. The chain carries TRBV19 and TRBJ2-2; D may be TRBD1 (6 bases). The ends were cut back, 7 bases at V and 1 base at J, with 10 bases in the middle. The CDR3 totals 14 residues. CDR1 and CDR2 from the germline V gene are LNHDA and SQIVND (reference sequence). The CDR3: CASTVQGNTGELFF. The CDR3 bases are TGTGCCAGTACGGTACAGGGGAACACCGGGGAGCTGTTTTTT.

This clonotype was observed a few times. V is TRBV5-6 and J is TRBJ2-1; D unclear. The CDR3 is 12 amino acids. Germline CDR1 SGHDT, CDR2 YYEEEE. The germline V and J ends were trimmed by 2 bases and 8 bases, with 8 bases remaining between them. The CDR3 spells CASSLVWDEQFF. CDR3 coding DNA: TGTGCCAGCAGCTTAGTCTGGGATGAGCAGTTCTTC. The full variable domain, completed using reference TRBV5-6 and TRBJ2-1, is DAGVTQSPTHLIKTRGQQVTLRCSPKSGHDTVSWYQQALGQGPQFIFQYYEEEERQRGNFPDRFSGHQFPNYSSELNVNALLLGDSALYLCASSLVWDEQFFGPGTRLTVL.

The rearrangement joins TRBV7-2 to TRBJ1-1; D gene unclear. This CDR3 is built from 14 residues. CDR1 SGHTA and CDR2 FQGNSA come from the germline V gene. V was shortened by 4 bases and J by 3 bases, with 12 bases between the two germline ends. CDR3 DNA sequence: TGTGCCAGCAGCTATCGCCGGCGGGACACTGAAGCTTTCTTT. Protein product: CASSYRRRDTEAFF.

V and J are TRBV4-2 and TRBJ2-7; D is undetermined. V dropped 0 bases and J dropped 6 bases, with 12 bases sitting between them. Germline assignment: CDR1 LGHNA and CDR2 YNFKEQ. There are 14 residues in the CDR3. The CDR3 coding sequence is TGTGCCAGCAGCCAAGATCTGGCCTACGGCGAGCAGTACTTC. This encodes CASSQDLAYGEQYF.

This clonotype was found many times. The V and J genes are TRBV21-1 and TRBJ2-7; the table calls TRBD2, which could not be checked here. TRBV21-1 is tagged as a pseudogene. This CDR3 region has 13 residues. CDR3 coding DNA: TGTGCCAGCAGCAAAGAGGGAGAGTCCGAGCAGTACGTC. Encoded protein: CASSKEGESEQYV.

This clonotype was detected only a few times. The gene calls are TRBV10-1 and TRBJ2-1, with 7 bases lining up with TRBD1. Germline V gives CDR1 WNHNN, CDR2 SYGVQD (reference sequence). Trimming took 3 bases from V and 4 from J; bases not matched to a gene: 3. CDR3 size: 14 residues. The DNA of the CDR3 is TGCGCCAGCAGTGACGGGACAGTATACAATGAGCAGTTCTTC. Translating it yields CASSDGTVYNEQFF.

This clonotype was counted many times. The gene calls are TRBV24-1 and TRBJ2-1; 7 bases agree with TRBD1. V lost 2 bases and J lost 7; bases outside the gene matches: 10. This CDR3 is 16 amino acids long. Per germline, CDR1 KGHDR and CDR2 SFDVKD. The CDR3 protein is CATSDYSSTGKNEQFF. CDR3 in DNA: TGTGCCACCAGTGATTACTCTTCGACAGGGAAGAATGAGCAGTTCTTC.

This chain uses TRBV27 with TRBJ2-4; 7 bases line up with TRBD1. The ends lost 6 bases at V and 8 bases at J; junction bases unmatched: 7. Germline lookup yields CDR1 MNHEY and CDR2 SMNVEV (reference sequence). The CDR3 consists of 13 residues. The CDR3 nucleotides are TGTGCCAGCAGCCTCCGGGACAGTGACATTCAGTACTTC. It specifies CASSLRDSDIQYF.

The genes are TRBV7-2 and TRBJ2-1, with 8 bases that match TRBD2. The CDR3 is made up of 16 amino acids. From germline, CDR1 is SGHTA and CDR2 FQGNSA. The junction had 7 bases not matched to a gene; V was cut back by 1 base and J by 5 bases. CDR3 loop: CASSLEPGGGHNEQFF. In DNA form, the CDR3 reads TGTGCCAGCAGCTTAGAACCGGGAGGGGGGCACAATGAGCAGTTCTTC.

In the case of this clonotype: Compared with germline, one end of the junction differs, possibly owing to a read error. The rearrangement joins TRBV2 to TRBJ2-5, with 8 bases identical to TRBD1. CDR1 is SNHLY and CDR2 is FYNNEI in the germline V gene. CDR3 length: 8 amino acids. CDR3 coding DNA: TGTGCCAGCCGACAGGGGCACTTC. Translated: CASRQGHF.

V gene TRBV5-1 combines with J gene TRBJ2-1; the D gene is possibly TRBD1 (6 bases). Germline values: CDR1 SGHRS, CDR2 YFSETQ. The CDR3 totals 14 residues. Between the trimmed V and J ends, which lost 4 bases and 8 bases, there was a span of 16 bases. CDR3 bases: TGCGCCAGCAGCGGGAGACAGGTCGGCGATGAGCAGTTCTTC. Protein product: CASSGRQVGDEQFF. Combining the CDR3 with reference TRBV5-1 and TRBJ2-1 gives the whole variable domain KAGVTQTPRYLIKTRGQQVTLSCSPISGHRSVSWYQQTPGQGLQFLFEYFSETQRNKGNFPGRFSGRQFSNSRSEMNVSTLELGDSALYLCASSGRQVGDEQFFGPGTRLTVL.

The table lists this clonotype with a few counts. The chain recombines TRBV7-9 with TRBJ2-5; 8 bases match TRBD2. Looked up from germline, CDR1 is SEHNR and CDR2 is FQNEAQ (reference sequence). V lost 3 bases to trimming and J lost 5 bases; unmatched junction nucleotides: 5. The CDR3 contains 14 residues. CDR3 sequence: CASSFTPSGETQYF. CDR3 in DNA: TGTGCCAGCAGCTTTACCCCTAGCGGGGAGACCCAGTACTTC. Using reference TRBV7-9 and TRBJ2-5 for the parts outside the CDR3, the full variable domain is DTGVSQNPRHKITKRGQNVTFRCDPISEHNRLYWYRQTLGQGPEFLTYFQNEAQLEKSRLLSDRFSAERPKGSFSTLEIQRTEQGDSAMYLCASSFTPSGETQYFGPGTRLLVL.

This clonotype showed up just a few times. CDR3 sequence: CASSLRWLPGGGYTF. The DNA of the CDR3 is TGTGCCAGCAGTTTAAGGTGGCTCCCTGGGGGAGGCTACACCTTC. The rearrangement uses TRBV27 and TRBJ1-2; possible D gene TRBD1, 5 bases. CDR3 length: 15 amino acids. Per the germline V gene, CDR1 is MNHEY and CDR2 is SMNVEV (reference sequence). V lost 2 bases and J 8 bases, leaving 18 bases between the germline ends.

This clonotype was counted at least ten times. The gene calls are TRBV7-2 and TRBJ2-5; the D gene is possibly TRBD2 (6 bases). The CDR3 is made up of 13 amino acids. With 7 bases removed from V and 0 bases from J, the gap between germline ends came to 9 bases. CDR1 and CDR2 from the germline V gene are SGHTA and FQGNSA. The chain's CDR3 is CASTRDYQETQYF. The CDR3 DNA sequence: TGTGCCAGCACCAGGGACTACCAAGAGACCCAGTACTTC.

In its sample, this clonotype was seen a few times. CDR3 sequence (DNA): TGCGCCAGCAGCCCCAATCATCTGGGGGGATCCTACGAGCAGTACTTC. Its translation is CASSPNHLGGSYEQYF. The chain joins TRBV4-1 to TRBJ2-7; TRBD2 is a possible D gene (6 bases). The germline V gene encodes CDR1 MGHRA and CDR2 YSYEKL. The CDR3 has 16 residues. The V end was cut by 4 bases, the J end by 1 base, with 17 bases between.